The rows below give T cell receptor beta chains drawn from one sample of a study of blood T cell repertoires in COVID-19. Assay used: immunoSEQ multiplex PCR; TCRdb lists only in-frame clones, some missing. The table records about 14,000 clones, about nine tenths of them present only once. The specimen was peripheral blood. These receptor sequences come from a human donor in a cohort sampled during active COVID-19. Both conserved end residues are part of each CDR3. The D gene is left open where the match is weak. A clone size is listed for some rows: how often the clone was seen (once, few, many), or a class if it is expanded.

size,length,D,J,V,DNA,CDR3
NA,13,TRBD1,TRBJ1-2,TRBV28,TGTGCCAGCAGTCCCCGGGACAGCTATGGCTACACCTTC,CASSPRDSYGYTF
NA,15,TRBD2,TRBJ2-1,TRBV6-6,TGTGCCAGCAGTCATACTAGCGGAAACTACAATGAGCAGTTCTTC,CASSHTSGNYNEQFF
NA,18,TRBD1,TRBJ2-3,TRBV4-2,TGTGCCAGCAGCCAAGAGCTCAGACAGGGCCGACCCACAGATACGCAGTATTTT,CASSQELRQGRPTDTQYF
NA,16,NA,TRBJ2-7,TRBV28,TGTGCCAGCAAATCCCCGGATAGCGGCAACTCCTACGAGCAGTACTTC,CASKSPDSGNSYEQYF
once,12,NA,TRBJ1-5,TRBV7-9,TGTGCCAGCAGTCAGTCAAATCAGCCCCAGCATTTT,CASSQSNQPQHF
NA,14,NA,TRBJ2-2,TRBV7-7,TGTGCTAGCAGCCGAATCCGGGGTTCCGGGGAGCTGTTTTTT,CASSRIRGSGELFF
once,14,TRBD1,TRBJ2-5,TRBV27,TGTGCCAGCAGTCCATGGGACAGAAAAGAGACCCAGTACTTC,CASSPWDRKETQYF
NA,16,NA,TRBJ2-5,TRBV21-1,TGTGCCAGCCTCCCGAGGGAGGTGAGGGTGGAAGAGACCCAGTACTTC,CASLPREVRVEETQYF
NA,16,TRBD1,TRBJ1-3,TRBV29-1,TGCAGCGTTACCTTGGACAGGCCGAACTCTGGAAACACCATATATTTT,CSVTLDRPNSGNTIYF
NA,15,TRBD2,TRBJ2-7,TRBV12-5,TGTGCTAGTGGTTTGTTGCGGGGGTTCTCCTACGAGCAGTACTTC,CASGLLRGFSYEQYF
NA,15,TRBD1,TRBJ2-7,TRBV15,TGTGCCACCAGCATTCCGGGACAGGGACGAGGGGAGCAGTACTTC,CATSIPGQGRGEQYF
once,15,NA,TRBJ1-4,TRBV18,TGTGCCAGCTCACCTACAGGGTCAACTAATGAAAAACTGTTTTTT,CASSPTGSTNEKLFF
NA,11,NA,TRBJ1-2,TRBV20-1,TGCAGTGCTAATCGGGACTATGGCTACACCTTC,CSANRDYGYTF
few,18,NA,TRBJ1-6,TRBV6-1,TGTGCCAGCAGTGAAACAAAGATCACAGGGACCTATAATTCACCCCTCCACTTT,CASSETKITGTYNSPLHF
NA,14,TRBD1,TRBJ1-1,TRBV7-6,TGTGCCAGCAGCAGGGACAGCTTCCCCACTGAAGCTTTCTTT,CASSRDSFPTEAFF
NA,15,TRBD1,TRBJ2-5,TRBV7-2,TGTGCCAGCAGCTTCAACAGGGGGGTCCAAGAGACCCAGTACTTC,CASSFNRGVQETQYF
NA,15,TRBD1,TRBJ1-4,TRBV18,TGTGCCAGCTCACCACCCGACAGGGTACCTGAAAAACTGTTTTTT,CASSPPDRVPEKLFF
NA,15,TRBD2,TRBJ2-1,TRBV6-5,TGTGCCAGCAGGACTAGCGGGGGGGCTCTCAATGAGCAGTTCTTC,CASRTSGGALNEQFF
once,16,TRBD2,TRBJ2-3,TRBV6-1,TGTGCCAGCAGTGAATGGGGACTAGCGGGAGGGGGAACGCAGTATTTT,CASSEWGLAGGGTQYF
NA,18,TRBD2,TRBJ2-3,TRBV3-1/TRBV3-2,TGTGCCAGCAGCCAAGATGGGACTAGCGGGAGGAGGACAGATACGCAGTATTTT,CASSQDGTSGRRTDTQYF